The 3 T cell receptor beta chains below all came from one sample that was sequenced in a study of blood T cell repertoires in COVID-19. The assay was immunoSEQ multiplex PCR, and TCRdb's table has in-frame clones only and misses some. Of 220,000 or so clones listed, about 81% were seen once; the top ten hold around 8%. Sequenced input: peripheral blood. The source of these receptors is a woman of 80 years or more with COVID-19, enrolled during active disease.

This chain links TRBV19 with TRBJ1-1, with D maybe TRBD1 (5 bases). Germline assignment: CDR1 LNHDA and CDR2 SQIVND (reference sequence). Between the trimmed V and J ends, which lost 7 bases and 1 base, there was a span of 13 bases. The CDR3 is 14 residues long. CDR3 loop: CASKKWQGNTEAFF. The CDR3 DNA is TGTGCCAGTAAAAAGTGGCAGGGGAACACTGAAGCTTTCTTT.

J is TRBJ2-1 and V is TRBV9; 9 positions agree with TRBD2. The V gene end was trimmed by 0 bases and the J gene end by 6 bases; junction bases not matched to a gene: 4. Germline CDR1 reads SGDLS; CDR2 reads YYNGEE. The CDR3 loop spans 15 amino acids. The CDR3 sequence: CASSVEGTSLNEQFF. The DNA of the CDR3 is TGTGCCAGCAGCGTAGAAGGGACTAGCCTCAATGAGCAGTTCTTC.

The chain joins TRBV11-2 to TRBJ1-5; 8 nucleotides line up with TRBD1. This CDR3 is built from 13 residues. The V segment lost 6 bases and the J segment 5 bases; nucleotides outside the gene matches: 3. Looked up from germline, CDR1 is SGHAT and CDR2 is FQNNGV. CDR3 sequence reads: CASSLGQDQPQHF. CDR3 bases: TGTGCCAGCAGTTTGGGACAGGATCAGCCCCAGCATTTT.